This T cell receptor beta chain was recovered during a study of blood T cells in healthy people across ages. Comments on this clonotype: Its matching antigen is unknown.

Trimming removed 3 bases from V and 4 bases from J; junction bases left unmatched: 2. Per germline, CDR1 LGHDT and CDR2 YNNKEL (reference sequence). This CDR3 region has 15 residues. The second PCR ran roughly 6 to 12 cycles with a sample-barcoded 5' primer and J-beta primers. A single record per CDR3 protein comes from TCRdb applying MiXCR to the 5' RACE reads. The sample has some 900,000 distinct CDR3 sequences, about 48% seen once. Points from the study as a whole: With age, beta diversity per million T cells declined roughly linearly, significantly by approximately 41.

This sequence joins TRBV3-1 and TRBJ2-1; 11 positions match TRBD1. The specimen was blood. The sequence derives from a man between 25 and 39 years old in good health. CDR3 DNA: TGTGCCAGCAGCCATGGGGACAGGGGGTACAATGAGCAGTTCTTC. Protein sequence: CASSHGDRGYNEQFF.